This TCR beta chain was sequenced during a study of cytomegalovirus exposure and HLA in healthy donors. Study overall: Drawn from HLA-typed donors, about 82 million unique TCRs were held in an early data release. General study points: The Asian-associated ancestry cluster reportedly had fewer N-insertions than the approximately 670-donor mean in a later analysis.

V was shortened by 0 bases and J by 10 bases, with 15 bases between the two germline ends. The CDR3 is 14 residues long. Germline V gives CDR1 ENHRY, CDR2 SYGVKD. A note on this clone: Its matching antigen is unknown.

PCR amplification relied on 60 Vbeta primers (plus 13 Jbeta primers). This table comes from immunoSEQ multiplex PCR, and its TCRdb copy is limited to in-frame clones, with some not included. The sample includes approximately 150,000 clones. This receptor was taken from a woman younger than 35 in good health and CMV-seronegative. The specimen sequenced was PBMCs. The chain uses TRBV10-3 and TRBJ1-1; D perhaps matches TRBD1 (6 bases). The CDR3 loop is CAISESGSGVGAFF. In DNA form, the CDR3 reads TGTGCCATCAGTGAGTCTGGATCAGGGGTTGGAGCTTTCTTT.